The clone carrying this TCR beta chain was seen a handful of times. Its antigen is not known. The same CDR3 can be traced to other DNA sequences in this sample. The data belong to a study of siplizumab effects on memory and regulatory T cells. Germline assignment: CDR1 SGHTA and CDR2 FQGTGA. The ends were cut back, 1 base at V and 0 bases at J, with 6 bases in the middle. CDR3 length: 15 residues. This table comes from immunoSEQ multiplex PCR, and its TCRdb copy is limited to in-frame clones, with some not included. Among about 100,000 clones listed, around nine tenths were seen once. General study points: The majority of clones, roughly 75-95% of proliferating CD4+ or CD8+ clones, lacked an assignable naive or memory phenotype.

The chain combines TRBV7-3 with TRBJ2-2; the D is unclear. Sequencing was carried out using non-Treg CD4+ T cells sorted from blood. The receptor was derived from a human donor in good health. The CDR3 sequence is CASSLNSANTGELFF. The CDR3 bases are TGTGCCAGCAGCTTAAACAGCGCGAACACCGGGGAGCTGTTTTTT. Supplemented by reference TRBV7-3 and TRBJ2-2, the full variable domain reads GAGVSQTPSNKVTEKGKYVELRCDPISGHTALYWYRQSLGQGPEFLIYFQGTGAADDSGLPNDRFFAVRPEGSVSTLKIQRTERGDSAVYLCASSLNSANTGELFFGEGSRLTVL.